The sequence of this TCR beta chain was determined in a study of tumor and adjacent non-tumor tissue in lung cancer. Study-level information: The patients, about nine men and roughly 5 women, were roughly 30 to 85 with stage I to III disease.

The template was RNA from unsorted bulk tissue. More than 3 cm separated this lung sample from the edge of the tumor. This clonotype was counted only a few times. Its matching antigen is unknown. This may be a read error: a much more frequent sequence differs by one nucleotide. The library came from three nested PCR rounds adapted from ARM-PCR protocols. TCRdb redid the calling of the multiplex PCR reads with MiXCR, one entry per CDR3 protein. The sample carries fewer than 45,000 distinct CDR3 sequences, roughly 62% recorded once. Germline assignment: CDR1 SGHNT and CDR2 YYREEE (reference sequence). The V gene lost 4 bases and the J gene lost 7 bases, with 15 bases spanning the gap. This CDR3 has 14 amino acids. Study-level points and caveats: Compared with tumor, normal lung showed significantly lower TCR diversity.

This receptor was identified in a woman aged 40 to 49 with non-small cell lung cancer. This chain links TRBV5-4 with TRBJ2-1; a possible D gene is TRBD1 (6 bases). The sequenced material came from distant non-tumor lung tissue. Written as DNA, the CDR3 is TGTGCCAGCAGCCTTTTTTCAGGGGCGAATGAGCAGTTCTTC. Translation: CASSLFSGANEQFF.